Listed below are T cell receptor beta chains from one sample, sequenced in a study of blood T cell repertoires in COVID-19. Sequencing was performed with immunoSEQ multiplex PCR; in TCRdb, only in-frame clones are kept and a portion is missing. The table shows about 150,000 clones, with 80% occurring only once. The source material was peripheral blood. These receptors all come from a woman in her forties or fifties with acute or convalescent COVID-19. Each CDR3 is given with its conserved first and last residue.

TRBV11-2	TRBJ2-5	CASGSGGVGTQYF
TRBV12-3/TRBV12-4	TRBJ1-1	CASRDRAIVEAFF
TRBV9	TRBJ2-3	CASSGEGRGVYTDTQYF
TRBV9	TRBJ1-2	CASRQGSYGYTF
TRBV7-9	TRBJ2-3	CASSLVWTSDATDTQYF
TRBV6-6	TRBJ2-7	CASSYSLAGAYEQYF
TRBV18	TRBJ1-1	CASSPLSGNMNTEAFF
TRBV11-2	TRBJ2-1	CASSLGTQRGSYNEQFF
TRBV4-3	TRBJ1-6	CASSQGGGNSPLHF
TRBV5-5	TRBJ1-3	CASSLAGWTGNTIYF
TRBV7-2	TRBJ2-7	CASSLTAGGNSYEQYF
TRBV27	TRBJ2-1	CASSAGTEQFF
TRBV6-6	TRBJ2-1	CASKPPSSYNEQFF
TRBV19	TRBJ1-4	CASTPSMAANEKLFF
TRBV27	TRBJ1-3	CASLSFSGNTIYF
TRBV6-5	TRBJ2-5	CASKDRGFSETQYF